The clone carrying this T cell receptor (beta chain) was counted only a few times. This entry comes from a study of T cells in Graves' hyperthyroidism and ophthalmopathy. Overall study: Peripheral blood was drawn at first diagnosis, prior to all treatment.

This CDR3 has 15 residues. Germline V gives CDR1 LGHDT, CDR2 YNNKEL (reference sequence). V was shortened by 4 bases and J by 4 bases, with 13 bases between the two germline ends. It was RNA transcripts that yielded the amplified TCR beta CDR3 regions. RT-PCR in the first round (using the HTBI primer set) targeted the TCR CDR3. TCRdb itself ran the multiplex PCR reads through MiXCR, one entry per CDR3 protein. The table lists a few hundred thousand distinct CDR3 sequences, roughly 25% of them singletons. The TCR comes from a man aged 50 or older with Graves' hyperthyroidism. The chain joins TRBV3-1 to TRBJ2-2, with D uncertain. Specimen: blood. The chain's CDR3 is CASSPRASSTGELFF. The CDR3, as DNA: TGTGCCAGCAGCCCACGAGCTAGTTCCACCGGGGAGCTGTTTTTT.